This paragraph reports one T cell receptor (beta chain). Generated by immunoSEQ multiplex PCR, the TCRdb table keeps only in-frame clones and is missing some. The data hold fewer than 200,000 clones, with roughly 80% observed a single time. V was clipped by 7 bases and J by 4 bases, with 11 bases between them. Germline V gives CDR1 LNHDA, CDR2 SQIVND (reference sequence). The CDR3 totals 13 residues. Enrollment of patients from Seattle took place during active infection, with longitudinal follow-up. The sample comes from a study of blood T cell repertoires in COVID-19. Across the whole study: Donors in the United States, Italy and Spain gave samples during acute or convalescent COVID-19.

This TCR was recovered from a woman aged 55-69 years with COVID-19, enrolled during active disease. The rearrangement uses TRBV19 and TRBJ1-5; no firm D call. Material: peripheral blood. CDR3 DNA: TGTGCCAGTACCCAACAGCAAAATCAGCCCCAGCATTTT. This encodes CASTQQQNQPQHF.